These 15 T cell receptor beta chains were sequenced from one sample in a study of shared clonotypes between healthy human individuals. Cells designated naive CD8 were CD45RO-negative and were positively selected for CCR7, with terminally differentiated effector memory CD45RA+ cells excluded. Measured with immunoSEQ multiplex PCR; TCRdb has only the in-frame clones, and not every one. Among about 610,000 clones listed, roughly 96% were seen once. Sequenced material: naive CD8+ T cells sorted from blood. These receptors were taken from a woman in her 30s in good health.

The rearrangement links TRBV12-5 to TRBJ2-2, with D unresolved. Deletions cut 7 bases from V and 5 bases from J, with 14 bases between. This CDR3 has 14 amino acids. CDR1 LGHNT and CDR2 FRNRAP come from the germline V gene. The CDR3 DNA reads as TGTGCTAGTGCGTTGGGCCTAGGGACCGGGGAGCTGTTTTTT. Protein: CASALGLGTGELFF. Full variable domain (outside the CDR3, taken from reference TRBV12-5 and TRBJ2-2): DARVTQTPRHKVTEMGQEVTMRCQPILGHNTVFWYRQTMMQGLELLAYFRNRAPLDDSGMPKDRFSAEMPDATLATLKIQPSEPRDSAVYFCASALGLGTGELFFGEGSRLTVL.

This clone was recorded once. V gene TRBV5-1 combines with J gene TRBJ2-1, with D perhaps matching TRBD1 (6 bases). Germline CDR1 and CDR2: SGHRS and YFSETQ. V lost 2 bases and J lost 7, with 10 bases in between. The CDR3 has 13 residues. The CDR3: CASSLRGKNEQFF. The CDR3 nucleotides read TGCGCCAGCAGCTTAAGGGGGAAGAATGAGCAGTTCTTC. Full variable domain (outside the CDR3, taken from reference TRBV5-1 and TRBJ2-1): KAGVTQTPRYLIKTRGQQVTLSCSPISGHRSVSWYQQTPGQGLQFLFEYFSETQRNKGNFPGRFSGRQFSNSRSEMNVSTLELGDSALYLCASSLRGKNEQFFGPGTRLTVL.

The rearrangement links TRBV4-1 to TRBJ2-3; 8 positions agree with TRBD1. Germline loops: CDR1 MGHRA, CDR2 YSYEKL. With V trimmed by 0 bases and J by 5 bases, 4 bases remained unmatched. CDR3 length: 15 residues. For the CDR3, the DNA is TGCGCCAGCAGCCAAGACACAGGGGGTATAGATACGCAGTATTTT. It is translated as CASSQDTGGIDTQYF.

The V gene is TRBV4-2, the J gene TRBJ2-1, with 14 positions matching TRBD2. Germline V gene data show CDR1 as LGHNA and CDR2 as YNFKEQ. The J segment lost 6 bases and the V segment lost 4 bases, leaving 8 bases of the junction unmatched. CDR3 length: 17 amino acids. The CDR3 region is CASSPGLAGVFANEQFF. The CDR3 DNA follows: TGTGCCAGCAGCCCGGGACTAGCGGGAGTTTTTGCCAATGAGCAGTTCTTC.

A single count supports this clone. The chain combines TRBV2 with TRBJ2-7; no reliable D call. The CDR3 sequence is 18 residues long. V was pared by 2 bases and J by 2 bases, with 22 bases between. Germline V gene data show CDR1 as SNHLY and CDR2 as FYNNEI. The CDR3 reads CASSEREGEKPTPYEQYF. The DNA of the CDR3 is TGTGCCAGCAGTGAAAGAGAAGGCGAGAAACCTACCCCCTACGAGCAGTACTTC. The whole variable domain, remainder taken from reference TRBV2 and TRBJ2-7, is EPEVTQTPSHQVTQMGQEVILRCVPISNHLYFYWYRQILGQKVEFLVSFYNNEISEKSEIFDDQFSVERPDGSNFTLKIRSTKLEDSAMYFCASSEREGEKPTPYEQYFGPGTRLTVT.

The V and J genes are TRBV7-9 and TRBJ2-5, with 10 nucleotides matching TRBD2. Germline V gene data show CDR1 as SEHNR and CDR2 as FQNEAQ (reference sequence). Trimming cost V 5 bases and J 0 bases; bases outside gene matches: 9. The CDR3 contains 17 residues. The CDR3 region is CASSRSTSGPYQETQYF. For the CDR3, the DNA is TGTGCCAGCAGCCGCTCGACTAGCGGGCCCTACCAAGAGACCCAGTACTTC.

This clone was recorded once. The J gene is TRBJ2-7, the V gene TRBV28; D is unresolved. From germline, CDR1 is MDHEN and CDR2 SYDVKM. The CDR3 totals 13 residues. Trimming took 8 bases from V and 3 from J, leaving 14 bases between them. The CDR3 region is CASRLLGHYEQYF. CDR3 in DNA: TGTGCCAGCCGCCTCCTGGGTCACTACGAGCAGTACTTC.

The chain combines TRBV6-5 with TRBJ1-1; D not resolved. Trimming cost V 6 bases and J 5 bases, with 13 bases left between them. The CDR3 has 13 amino acids. CDR1 is MNHEY and CDR2 is SVGAGI in the germline V gene. The CDR3 DNA reads as TGTGCCAGCAGCTCCGGTTGGGTTACTGAAGCTTTCTTT. Translating gives CASSSGWVTEAFF.

The chain has TRBV4-1 and TRBJ2-1, with 7 bases aligning to TRBD2. CDR1 and CDR2 from the germline V gene are MGHRA and YSYEKL. This CDR3 comprises 15 residues. The ends lost 1 base at V and 6 bases at J; junction bases unmatched: 6. Here the CDR3 DNA reads TGCGCCAGCAGCCAAGTAAGGCTAGCGGCCAATGAGCAGTTCTTC. Amino acid sequence: CASSQVRLAANEQFF.

CDR3 residues: CSVRPEFF. CDR3 coding DNA: TGCAGCGTCCGCCCGGAGTTCTTC. V is TRBV29-1 and J is TRBJ2-1; the D is unclear. The CDR3 consists of 8 residues. Deletions cut 6 bases from V and 14 bases from J, with 8 bases between. Germline loops: CDR1 SQVTM, CDR2 ANQGSEA.

The rearrangement uses TRBV21-1 and TRBJ2-7. TRBV21-1 is noted as a pseudogene. The CDR3 extends over 16 amino acids. The CDR3 nucleotides are TGTGCCAGCCCTCAAAACCCGGAAAATACATGCTACGAGCAGTACTTC. This translates into CASPQNPENTCYEQYF.

The chain uses TRBV4-1 and TRBJ2-1, with D possibly being TRBD2 (5 bases). The CDR3 covers 16 residues. V was pared by 0 bases and J by 4 bases, with 13 bases between. Germline CDR1 MGHRA, CDR2 YSYEKL. In DNA form, the CDR3 reads TGCGCCAGCAGCCAAGAACCAGCGGACTCATACAATGAGCAGTTCTTC. It yields the protein CASSQEPADSYNEQFF.

The chain joins TRBV19 to TRBJ2-7; D might be TRBD2 (6 bases). Germline V gene data show CDR1 as LNHDA and CDR2 as SQIVND (reference sequence). Between the trimmed V and J ends, which lost 6 bases and 4 bases, there was a span of 19 bases. The CDR3 has 15 residues. As DNA, the CDR3 is TGTGCCAGTAGGGGATGGCTGGGAGGATTTTACGAGCAGTACTTC. It is translated as CASRGWLGGFYEQYF.

This chain links TRBV28 with TRBJ2-5, with 8 bases matching TRBD1. The ends lost 5 bases at V and 2 bases at J; junction bases unmatched: 4. The length of the CDR3 is 14 residues. The germline gives CDR1 MDHEN, CDR2 SYDVKM. CDR3 nucleotides: TGTGCCAGCAGTCCGAGGACAGGGCAAGAGACCCAGTACTTC. Translating it yields CASSPRTGQETQYF.

The chain's CDR3 is CASSLAASGDHLGSYEQYF. In DNA, the CDR3 is TGCGCCAGCAGCTTGGCCGCTAGCGGGGATCATCTCGGCTCCTACGAGCAGTACTTC. The chain carries TRBV5-1 and TRBJ2-7; 9 nucleotides align to TRBD2. Trimming took 0 bases from V and 0 from J; bases not matched to a gene: 13. The germline V gene has CDR1 SGHRS and CDR2 YFSETQ. The CDR3 totals 19 residues. Based on the CDR3 plus reference TRBV5-1 and TRBJ2-7, the full variable domain is KAGVTQTPRYLIKTRGQQVTLSCSPISGHRSVSWYQQTPGQGLQFLFEYFSETQRNKGNFPGRFSGRQFSNSRSEMNVSTLELGDSALYLCASSLAASGDHLGSYEQYFGPGTRLTVT.